This record concerns one T cell receptor beta chain sequence. What it recognizes is unknown. The data were obtained in a study of T cells after yellow fever vaccination. Study overall: Low-cell-number fractions were prepared with SMART-Seq v4 Ultra Low Input. Overall study findings and caveats: Abundant clonotypes from the bulk population could have been carried over as contaminants into FACS-sorted repertoires. Clones that expanded after primary vaccination mostly reappeared after the booster (nearly 98% CD4, 70% to 90% CD8).

CDR1 and CDR2 (germline): SQVTM, ANQGSEA. V dropped 6 bases and J dropped 6 bases, with 14 bases sitting between them. CDR3 length: 13 amino acids. Template switching by 5'RACE produced TCR cDNA, adding a universal primer site and UMIs. TCRdb used MiXCR to reprocess the 5' RACE reads, holding one entry per CDR3 protein. The sample holds about 550,000 distinct CDR3 sequences; roughly 19% are singletons and the top ten take about 13%. The source is a man aged 25 to 40 who received the YFV17D yellow fever vaccine. V is TRBV29-1 and J is TRBJ1-4; D gene uncertain. Here the sequenced sample was PBMCs, taken 15 days after the yellow fever booster vaccination. CDR3 sequence (DNA): TGCAGCGTGGTCCACGGGTTAGATGAAAAACTGTTTTTT. Translated, it gives CSVVHGLDEKLFF.